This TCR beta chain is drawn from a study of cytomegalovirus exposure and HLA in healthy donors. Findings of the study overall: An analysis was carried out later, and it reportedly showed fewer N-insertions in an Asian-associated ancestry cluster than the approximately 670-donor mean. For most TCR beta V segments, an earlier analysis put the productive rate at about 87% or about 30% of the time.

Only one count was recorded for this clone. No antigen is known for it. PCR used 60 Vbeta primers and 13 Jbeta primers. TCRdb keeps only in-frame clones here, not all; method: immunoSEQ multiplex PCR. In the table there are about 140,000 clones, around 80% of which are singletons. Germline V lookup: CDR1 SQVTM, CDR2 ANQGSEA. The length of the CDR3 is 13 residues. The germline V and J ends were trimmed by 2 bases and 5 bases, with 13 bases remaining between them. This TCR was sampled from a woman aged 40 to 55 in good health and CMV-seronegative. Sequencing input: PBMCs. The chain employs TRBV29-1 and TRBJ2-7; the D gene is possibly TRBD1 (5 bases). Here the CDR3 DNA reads TGCAGCGTTGAAATAAGGGGCGTCCACGAGCAGTACTTC. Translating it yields CSVEIRGVHEQYF.